These 4 T cell receptor beta chains came from one sample sequenced in a study of CD8 T cells in ankylosing spondylitis. TCRdb fed the 5' RACE reads into MiXCR, producing one record per CDR3 protein. The data show about 150,000 distinct CDR3 sequences, 7% to 8% seen once. The sequencing input was blood, either unsorted or a sorted T cell fraction (not recorded which). These receptors came from a female donor with ankylosing spondylitis or in good health (not recorded which).

This clonotype was counted many times. The chain has TRBV10-3 and TRBJ2-3; D possibly corresponds to TRBD2 (6 bases). Germline V gene data show CDR1 as ENHRY and CDR2 as SYGVKD. Trimming cost V 0 bases and J 9 bases, with 13 bases left between them. The CDR3 extends over 14 amino acids. CDR3 DNA: TGTGCCATCAGTGAGTCTTCGGAGGGCTACACGCAGTATTTT. It specifies CAISESSEGYTQYF.

V is TRBV11-3 and J is TRBJ2-7, with 8 bases that match TRBD1. CDR1 is SGHNT, CDR2 YENEEA, per germline. The CDR3 extends over 13 amino acids. V dropped 3 bases and J dropped 6; count of bases not matched to a gene: 4. The CDR3 spells CASSLNQGAEQYF. In nucleotides, the CDR3 is TGTGCCAGCAGCTTGAATCAGGGGGCCGAGCAGTACTTC.

This clonotype was counted ten times or more. The CDR3 spells CASSATGHSTDTQYF. The CDR3 DNA follows: TGTGCCAGCAGCGCCACGGGACATAGCACAGATACGCAGTATTTT. This chain joins TRBV9 and TRBJ2-3; TRBD1 is a possible D gene (6 bases). The germline V gene has CDR1 SGDLS and CDR2 YYNGEE. V was pared by 3 bases and J by 0 bases, with 11 bases between. CDR3 size: 15 residues.

This clonotype was picked up a small number of times. The chain has TRBV4-1 and TRBJ2-5; possible D gene TRBD2, 6 bases. CDR1 is MGHRA and CDR2 is YSYEKL in the germline V gene. The CDR3 is 15 residues long. Trimming cost V 5 bases and J 4 bases, with 17 bases left between them. CDR3 DNA: TGCGCCAGCAGCGAAGCTGGTCAGGGAGGAGAGACCCAGTACTTC. Translated: CASSEAGQGGETQYF.